The text below deals with one T cell receptor beta chain. This sample was taken from a study of blood T cell repertoires in COVID-19. The CDR3 spans 18 residues. Some clones are missing from TCRdb's copy, which holds only in-frame ones; the method was immunoSEQ multiplex PCR. This table holds 150,000 or so clones, 70% to 80% found once. The sequence came from a woman between 45 and 60 years old with active or convalescent COVID-19. V usage is TRBV21-1 and J usage is TRBJ2-2; the table assigns TRBD2, which was not confirmed against the DNA. TRBV21-1 is a pseudogene. Source material: peripheral blood. CDR3 protein: CASSKDKGTRQNTGELFF. The DNA for the CDR3 is TGTGCCAGCAGCAAAGATAAGGGGACTAGACAAAACACCGGGGAGCTGTTTTTT.